A single sample is the source of the 25 T cell receptor beta chains below, sequenced in a study of vaccination effects on CD4 cells after COVID-19. Scientists isolated CD4+ T cells after a roughly nine-day culture period ended. Each participant was administered two doses of either the BNT162b2 or the mRNA-1273 vaccine. Their specific antigens are unknown. Here immunoSEQ multiplex PCR was the method, and the copy in TCRdb shows in-frame clones only, minus some. The data hold 43,000 or so clones, with around 70% observed a single time. The sequencing here drew on CD4+ T cells from PBMCs cultured without peptide, taken after COVID-19 vaccination. These receptors originate from a human donor who received a COVID-19 vaccine.

This chain joins TRBV7-2 and TRBJ1-1; D is possibly TRBD1 (6 bases). CDR1 and CDR2 from the germline V gene are SGHTA and FQGNSA. The CDR3 spans 14 residues. The germline V and J ends were trimmed by 5 bases and 1 base, with 11 bases remaining between them. The CDR3 coding sequence is TGTGCCAGCAGCCCGGGACACGCGAACACTGAAGCTTTCTTT. It codes for CASSPGHANTEAFF.

The CDR3 nucleotides are TGCAGCGTTGACCCACAGGGTTCCACTTCCAGCTATGGCTACACCTTC. Amino acid sequence: CSVDPQGSTSSYGYTF. The chain links TRBV29-1 to TRBJ1-2; perhaps TRBD1 as D (6 bases). V was shortened by 3 bases and J by 4 bases, with 21 bases between the two germline ends. The germline V gene encodes CDR1 SQVTM and CDR2 ANQGSEA. This CDR3 spans 16 amino acids.

The chain combines TRBV30 with TRBJ1-2, with a possible D match to TRBD1 (5 bases). Trimming left V 8 bases short and J 6 bases short, with 34 bases between. Germline-derived CDR1 and CDR2 are GTSNPN and SVGIG (reference sequence). This CDR3 is 18 amino acids long. CDR3 DNA: TGTGCCAGCGACAGATTCGGGGTTAATCTGGGGAAAGCAGATGGCTACACCTTC. Translated, it gives CASDRFGVNLGKADGYTF.

V is TRBV6-1 and J is TRBJ2-7; 7 bases line up with TRBD1. Germline V gene data show CDR1 as MNHNS and CDR2 as SASEGT. This CDR3 comprises 15 residues. V was pared by 0 bases and J by 5 bases, with 7 bases of the junction left unmatched. CDR3 protein: CASSEAEGTGDEQYF. CDR3 nucleotide sequence: TGTGCCAGCAGTGAAGCCGAGGGAACAGGGGACGAGCAGTACTTC.

The table lists this clone with a count of one. The V and J genes are TRBV18 and TRBJ1-5, with a possible D match to TRBD1 (5 bases). Germline values: CDR1 KGHSH, CDR2 LQKENI. The CDR3 is 16 residues long. Trimming took 3 bases from V and 1 from J, leaving 13 bases between them. The CDR3 region has the DNA TGTGCCAGCTCACCGGGTGGGGCAGGGAGCAATCAGCCCCAGCATTTT. It translates to CASSPGGAGSNQPQHF. The variable domain in full, completed from reference TRBV18 and TRBJ1-5, reads NAGVMQNPRHLVRRRGQEARLRCSPMKGHSHVYWYRQLPEEGLKFMVYLQKENIIDESGMPKERFSAEFPKEGPSILRIQQVVRGDSAAYFCASSPGGAGSNQPQHFGDGTRLSIL.

This clone occurred once. CDR3 bases: TGTGCCAGCAGCCAGATGAGTGGGGGGGCTGGAGGGGGCTACACCTTC. Translation: CASSQMSGGAGGGYTF. V gene TRBV4-2 combines with J gene TRBJ1-2; maybe TRBD1 (6 bases). The V gene's germline CDR1 is LGHNA and CDR2 YNFKEQ. V lost 3 bases and J 8 bases, leaving 22 bases between the germline ends. The CDR3 spans 16 residues.

This clone was seen once. J is TRBJ1-2 and V is TRBV29-1; D ambiguous. The germline CDR1 and CDR2 sequences are SQVTM and ANQGSEA. Trimming removed 1 base from V and 2 bases from J, with 8 bases in between. The CDR3 runs 13 residues. The CDR3 here is CSVEAEGNYGYTF. In nucleotides, the CDR3 is TGCAGCGTTGAAGCGGAGGGAAACTATGGCTACACCTTC.

The chain employs TRBV30 and TRBJ2-3; 7 bases line up with TRBD2. V shed 1 base and J 8 bases; nucleotides not matched to a gene: 6. The germline V gene has CDR1 GTSNPN and CDR2 SVGIG (reference sequence). CDR3 length: 13 residues. CDR3 protein: CAWSADRGGTQYF. DNA for the CDR3: TGTGCCTGGAGTGCTGATCGCGGGGGTACGCAGTATTTT.

CDR3 sequence reads: CASSRTSDTQYF. DNA for the CDR3: TGTGCCAGCAGCCGGACCTCAGATACGCAGTATTTT. The V call is TRBV11-2, the J call TRBJ2-3, with D hard to call. CDR3 length: 12 residues. Germline lookup yields CDR1 SGHAT and CDR2 FQNNGV. The V end was cut by 5 bases, the J end by 4 bases, with 7 bases between.

This clone was observed a few times. This chain uses TRBV5-6 with TRBJ2-5; D is perhaps TRBD2 (5 bases). The V end was cut by 1 base, the J end by 1 base, with 8 bases between. The CDR3 loop spans 14 amino acids. Germline assignment: CDR1 SGHDT and CDR2 YYEEEE. The CDR3 nucleotides read TGTGCCAGCAGCTTGACGGGAATCCAAGAGACCCAGTACTTC. This encodes CASSLTGIQETQYF.

The chain is built from TRBV6-5 and TRBJ2-3, with 8 positions matching TRBD2. CDR1 is MNHEY and CDR2 is SVGAGI in the germline V gene. The CDR3 consists of 15 residues. Trimming at V came to 4 bases and at J to 0 bases, leaving 3 bases not matched to a gene. The CDR3 loop reads CASSSLAGSTDTQYF. The CDR3 nucleotides are TGTGCCAGCAGTTCTCTAGCGGGTAGCACAGATACGCAGTATTTT.

V gene TRBV2 combines with J gene TRBJ2-5, with D perhaps matching TRBD2 (6 bases). CDR3 length: 17 residues. Germline V gene data show CDR1 as SNHLY and CDR2 as FYNNEI. With 8 bases removed from V and 1 base from J, the gap between germline ends came to 23 bases. CDR3 DNA: TGTGCCAGCGTCTCCCACGAATGGACGGAGGGCCAAGAGACCCAGTACTTC. Encoded protein: CASVSHEWTEGQETQYF.

V gene TRBV7-6 combines with J gene TRBJ2-3, with TRBD2 matching 8 bases. Unmatched junction bases numbered 10, after V lost 7 bases and J lost 4 bases. From germline, CDR1 is SGHVS and CDR2 FNYEAQ. There are 15 residues in the CDR3. The DNA of the CDR3 is TGTGCCAGCACCCCCACGGGAGGGCCGCCAGATACGCAGTATTTT. This encodes CASTPTGGPPDTQYF.

The chain joins TRBV20-1 to TRBJ1-1; D perhaps matches TRBD1 (5 bases). Germline loops: CDR1 DFQATT, CDR2 SNEGSKA (reference sequence). Trimming shortened V by 5 bases and J by 6 bases, and 7 bases separated the two germline ends. This CDR3 is built from 10 residues. The CDR3: CSAPGPEAFF. The CDR3 bases are TGCAGTGCTCCAGGGCCTGAAGCTTTCTTT.

This clone was picked up one time. The V and J genes are TRBV5-1 and TRBJ2-7; a weak D match, TRBD1 (6 bases). The CDR3 sequence is 15 residues long. From germline, CDR1 is SGHRS and CDR2 YFSETQ. The ends were cut back, 1 base at V and 5 bases at J, with 16 bases in the middle. The CDR3 nucleotides read TGCGCCAGCAGCTTGCAGGGGCGCATAGGAGACGAGCAGTACTTC. Translation: CASSLQGRIGDEQYF.

The V gene is TRBV7-2, the J gene TRBJ2-3, with 14 bases fitting TRBD2. Germline V gene data show CDR1 as SGHTA and CDR2 as FQGNSA. Germline trimming cut 5 bases from V and 8 bases from J; bases unmatched to any gene: 9. The CDR3 consists of 16 residues. This CDR3 is CASSPGLAGGEGTQYF. The CDR3 DNA reads as TGTGCCAGCAGCCCAGGACTAGCGGGGGGTGAAGGTACGCAGTATTTT.

J is TRBJ2-2 and V is TRBV6-5; TRBD2 matches 7 bases. The V and J ends lost 0 bases and 6 bases, in that order; junction bases with no gene match: 7. The CDR3 runs to 16 residues. Looked up from germline, CDR1 is MNHEY and CDR2 is SVGAGI. The CDR3 spells CASSYSGGGGAGELFF. CDR3 DNA sequence: TGTGCCAGCAGTTACTCGGGGGGGGGTGGCGCCGGGGAGCTGTTTTTT.

This chain links TRBV2 with TRBJ2-2; D is ambiguous. Per the germline V gene, CDR1 is SNHLY and CDR2 is FYNNEI. V was trimmed by 3 bases and J by 2 bases, leaving 7 bases between them. The CDR3 is 14 amino acids. In DNA, the CDR3 is TGTGCCAGCAGTGATAGACCAAACACCGGGGAGCTGTTTTTT. The encoded protein is CASSDRPNTGELFF.

The CDR3 DNA follows: TGTGCCTGGAGGAGAGGGAACACTGAAGCTTTCTTT. Translating it yields CAWRRGNTEAFF. The chain employs TRBV30 and TRBJ1-1; D remains unclear. Germline CDR1 and CDR2: GTSNPN and SVGIG (reference sequence). Trimming removed 3 bases at V and 1 base at J, with 6 bases between. This CDR3 has 12 amino acids.

The chain joins TRBV20-1 to TRBJ1-3; D possibly corresponds to TRBD1 (6 bases). The V end lost 3 bases, the J end lost 2 bases, and 11 bases lay between the germline ends. Germline loops: CDR1 DFQATT, CDR2 SNEGSKA (reference sequence). The CDR3 is made up of 14 amino acids. The CDR3 loop reads CSASLGAAGNTIYF. CDR3 sequence (DNA): TGCAGTGCTAGTCTGGGGGCGGCTGGAAACACCATATATTTT.

V usage is TRBV6-5 and J usage is TRBJ1-2; D unresolved. The CDR3 has 14 amino acids. V lost 6 bases, J lost 7 bases, and 18 bases lay in between. The germline CDR1 and CDR2 sequences are MNHEY and SVGAGI. The CDR3 protein is CASSQDLRAVGYTF. In nucleotides, the CDR3 is TGTGCCAGCAGCCAGGATCTGAGGGCGGTTGGCTACACCTTC.

This rearrangement joins TRBV30 to TRBJ2-1; TRBD2 matches 8 bases. Germline V gene data show CDR1 as GTSNPN and CDR2 as SVGIG (reference sequence). This CDR3 has 13 amino acids. CDR3 sequence (DNA): TGTGCGGGATCGGGGGGGAATAACAATGAGCAGTTCTTC. Translating it yields CAGSGGNNNEQFF.

This chain links TRBV6-1 with TRBJ1-6; D not certain. Trimming took 3 bases from V and 5 from J, leaving 11 bases between them. The germline CDR1 and CDR2 sequences are MNHNS and SASEGT. The CDR3 length is 15 residues. CDR3 protein: CASSESWQHNSPLHF. The DNA of the CDR3 is TGTGCCAGCAGTGAGAGTTGGCAGCATAATTCACCCCTCCACTTT.

The chain links TRBV18 to TRBJ1-1, with 8 positions matching TRBD1. Germline V gene sequence: CDR1 KGHSH, CDR2 LQKENI. Germline trimming cut 2 bases from V and 7 bases from J; bases unmatched to any gene: 3. The CDR3 runs 13 residues. The CDR3 is CASSPNGQGEAFF. CDR3 DNA sequence: TGTGCCAGCTCACCAAATGGACAGGGTGAAGCTTTCTTT.

V and J are TRBV19 and TRBJ1-2; 9 nucleotides align to TRBD1. Per germline, CDR1 LNHDA and CDR2 SQIVND (reference sequence). This CDR3 contains 14 residues. The V gene end was trimmed by 0 bases and the J gene end by 8 bases; junction bases not matched to a gene: 4. The CDR3 DNA sequence: TGTGCCAGTAGTATAGAGCCGACAGGGGGAGGCTACACCTTC. Protein: CASSIEPTGGGYTF.